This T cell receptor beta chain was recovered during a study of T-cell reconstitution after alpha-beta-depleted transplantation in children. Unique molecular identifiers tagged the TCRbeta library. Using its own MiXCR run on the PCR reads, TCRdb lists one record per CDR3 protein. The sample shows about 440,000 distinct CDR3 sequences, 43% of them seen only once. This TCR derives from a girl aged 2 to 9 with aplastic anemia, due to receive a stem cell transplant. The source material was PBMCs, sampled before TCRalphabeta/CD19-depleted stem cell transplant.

The CDR3 nucleotides read TGTGCCATCAGCGAGCCCGGGACAGGGGAGGGAAATGAGCAGTTCTTC. This gives the protein CAISEPGTGEGNEQFF. The gene calls are TRBV10-3 and TRBJ2-1; 10 bases fit TRBD1. CDR3 size: 16 residues. Per germline, CDR1 ENHRY and CDR2 SYGVKD. V lost 6 bases and J lost 7; bases outside the gene matches: 12.